This passage covers 8 T cell receptor beta chains from one sample sequenced in a study of CD8 T cells in ankylosing spondylitis. TCRdb ran MiXCR on the 5' RACE reads and lists one entry per CDR3 protein. The sample has approximately 250,000 distinct CDR3 sequences; about 10% are singletons. Sequenced sample: blood, either unsorted or a sorted T cell fraction (not recorded which). The receptors were gathered from a male donor with ankylosing spondylitis or in good health (not recorded which).

At least ten counts were recorded for this clonotype. The gene calls are TRBV6-4 and TRBJ1-3; D gene ambiguous. The V end lost 8 bases, the J end lost 0 bases, and 26 bases lay between the germline ends. CDR3 size: 19 residues. Germline CDR1 MRHNA, CDR2 SNTAGT. The CDR3 coding sequence is TGTGCCAGCCGAGTTTCCGGGCACAAACCCAACCCCTCTGGAAACACCATATATTTT. Its protein is CASRVSGHKPNPSGNTIYF.

This clonotype was detected only a few times. This may stem from a read error, because a much larger clone lies one nucleotide away. The rearrangement joins TRBV6-1 to TRBJ2-2; TRBD1 matches 8 bases. The CDR3 runs 15 residues. Germline lookup yields CDR1 MNHNS and CDR2 SASEGT. Losses at the gene ends were 8 bases for V and 6 bases for J; bases not matched to a gene: 11. The CDR3 sequence is CASGRTGLNAGELFF. CDR3 nucleotides: TGTGCCAGCGGCAGGACAGGGTTAAACGCCGGGGAGCTGTTTTTT.

This rearrangement joins TRBV4-2 to TRBJ2-3; 10 nucleotides align to TRBD2. V shed 0 bases and J 3 bases; nucleotides not matched to a gene: 3. Germline V gene data show CDR1 as LGHNA and CDR2 as YNFKEQ. The CDR3 totals 16 residues. The CDR3 loop reads CASSQEQRGGTDTQYF. The CDR3 DNA reads as TGTGCCAGCAGCCAAGAGCAGCGGGGGGGAACAGATACGCAGTATTTT.

A few counts support this clonotype. The chain carries TRBV7-6 and TRBJ2-1, with a possible D match to TRBD2 (7 bases). The germline V gene encodes CDR1 SGHVS and CDR2 FNYEAQ. V gave up 2 bases and J gave up 6 bases, with 11 bases separating them. There are 14 residues in the CDR3. Here the CDR3 reads CASSLLGGANEQFF. The DNA of the CDR3 is TGTGCCAGCAGCTTATTAGGGGGGGCCAATGAGCAGTTCTTC.

Remarks on this clonotype: A much larger clone differs by one base, so this may be a read error. The chain recombines TRBV15 with TRBJ2-6; 8 bases match TRBD2. The CDR3 is 19 amino acids. The germline V gene encodes CDR1 LNHNV and CDR2 YYDKDF (reference sequence). The trim removed 1 base at V and 11 bases at J, leaving 19 bases unmatched. Written as DNA, the CDR3 is TGTGCCACCAGCAGAGGTGGGGGAAGCAGCGGGAGTACCTCAGACGTCCTGACTTTC. Residues: CATSRGGGSSGSTSDVLTF.

Ten or more counts support this clonotype. The chain joins TRBV5-1 to TRBJ2-1; 12 nucleotides line up with TRBD2. The CDR3 runs 15 residues. Germline lookup yields CDR1 SGHRS and CDR2 YFSETQ. With V trimmed by 4 bases and J by 7 bases, 6 bases remained unmatched. DNA of the CDR3: TGCGCCAGCAGCCAAGGACTAGCGGGGATGAATGAGCAGTTCTTC. Its translation is CASSQGLAGMNEQFF.

Only one count was recorded for this clonotype. CDR3 sequence reads: CASSYDRDASYEQYF. The CDR3, as DNA: TGTGCCAGCAGCTACGACAGGGACGCGTCCTACGAGCAGTACTTC. The gene calls are TRBV13 and TRBJ2-7; TRBD1 agrees at 7 bases. Germline V CDR1 and CDR2: PRHDT, FYEKMQ (reference sequence). CDR3 size: 15 residues. Trimming at V came to 4 bases and at J to 1 base, leaving 7 bases not matched to a gene.

This clonotype was observed many times. The genes are TRBV6-1 and TRBJ2-3; 14 nucleotides align to TRBD2. The germline CDR1 and CDR2 sequences are MNHNS and SASEGT. The CDR3 contains 16 residues. The ends lost 3 bases at V and 6 bases at J; junction bases unmatched: 5. This CDR3 reads CASSETSGGAFDTQYF. The CDR3 nucleotides read TGTGCCAGCAGTGAGACTAGCGGGGGGGCCTTTGATACGCAGTATTTT.